The T cell receptor (beta chain) described here comes from a study of T-cell reconstitution after alpha-beta-depleted transplantation in children. General study points: Expanded clones from the graft, numbering several hundred, reportedly supplied alpha-beta T cells about two months after transplant. Newly produced T cells mostly accounted for T-cell counts and diversity one year post-transplant.

Researchers prepared the TCRbeta library using unique molecular identifiers, the study reports. TCRdb processed the PCR reads anew with MiXCR; each CDR3 protein has one entry. The repertoire holds roughly 200,000 distinct CDR3 sequences, with approximately 10% as singletons. The V gene's germline CDR1 is MRHNA and CDR2 SNTAGT. CDR3 size: 13 residues. Note on this clonotype: Its antigen is as yet unknown. A much bigger clone sits one base away, suggesting this may be a read error.

The sample here was PBMCs, taken before TCRalphabeta/CD19-depleted stem cell transplant. This chain uses TRBV6-4 with TRBJ2-1; D remains unclear. This sequence originates from a child under two years old with acute myeloid leukemia, due to receive a stem cell transplant. The CDR3 reads CAGSDQPHNEQFF. The CDR3 region has the DNA TGTGCCGGCAGTGACCAGCCCCACAATGAGCAGTTCTTC.